The 10 T cell receptor beta chains given below trace back to one sample, sequenced in a study of blood T cell repertoires in COVID-19. Only in-frame clones appear in the TCRdb table, and some are missing; sequencing was by immunoSEQ multiplex PCR. Here the sample spans around 150,000 clones, around 82% being singletons. Source material: peripheral blood. These receptors came from a woman between 40 and 55 years old with COVID-19, enrolled during active disease.

By proportion, this clone is medium-sized. This chain joins TRBV5-1 and TRBJ2-7, with TRBD2 as a possible D gene (6 bases). Germline-derived CDR1 and CDR2 are SGHRS and YFSETQ. The V end lost 5 bases, the J end lost 1 base, and 16 bases lay between the germline ends. The CDR3 loop spans 15 amino acids. The CDR3 region is CASRSGTYTSYEQYF. CDR3 in DNA: TGCGCCAGCAGGTCCGGGACTTACACTTCCTACGAGCAGTACTTC.

The chain employs TRBV7-8 and TRBJ1-1, with D perhaps TRBD1 (6 bases). Trimming shortened V by 5 bases and J by 3 bases, and 19 bases separated the two germline ends. The CDR3 runs 16 residues. CDR1 SGHVS and CDR2 FQNEAQ come from the germline V gene. CDR3: CASSLSRRAGDTEAFF. The CDR3 nucleotides read TGTGCCAGCAGCCTAAGCAGGCGGGCAGGGGACACTGAAGCTTTCTTT.

This clone has more than one count but fewer than ten. The V gene is TRBV19, the J gene TRBJ1-5, with no clear D. Germline V gene sequence: CDR1 LNHDA, CDR2 SQIVND (reference sequence). The CDR3 loop spans 14 amino acids. Trimming removed 6 bases at V and 2 bases at J, with 11 bases between. The CDR3 spells CASSSTRGNQPQHF. The CDR3 DNA is TGTGCCAGTAGCTCCACTCGTGGCAATCAGCCCCAGCATTTT.

This chain connects TRBV9 to TRBJ2-5, with D unresolved. Germline CDR1 and CDR2: SGDLS and YYNGEE. The V and J ends lost 1 base and 1 base respectively, with 14 bases between them. CDR3 length equals 16 residues. The CDR3 nucleotides are TGTGCCAGCAGCGTACTCTCGATAGATCCCCAAGAGACCCAGTACTTC. It encodes CASSVLSIDPQETQYF.

This clone was seen only a few times. This rearrangement joins TRBV4-1 to TRBJ2-3; no reliable D call. Trimming left V 0 bases short and J 5 bases short, with 15 bases between. Germline V gene sequence: CDR1 MGHRA, CDR2 YSYEKL. CDR3 size: 16 residues. CDR3 DNA: TGCGCCAGCAGCCAAGAAAGTCGTCGGTCGGGAGATACGCAGTATTTT. Protein: CASSQESRRSGDTQYF.

This clone has just a few counts. J is TRBJ2-5 and V is TRBV3-1 (or the pseudogene TRBV3-2); TRBD2 might be the D (6 bases). Trimming took off 4 bases at V and 0 bases at J, with 9 bases between the two ends. Germline CDR1 reads LGHDT; CDR2 reads YNNKEL (reference sequence). This CDR3 has 14 amino acids. Here the CDR3 reads CASSLRDYQETQYF. For the CDR3, the DNA is TGTGCCAGCAGCCTCCGGGACTACCAAGAGACCCAGTACTTC.

The chain has TRBV4-1 and TRBJ1-5, with 7 positions matching TRBD1. Trimming removed 0 bases from V and 3 bases from J; junction bases left unmatched: 8. Germline V lookup: CDR1 MGHRA, CDR2 YSYEKL. This CDR3 is 17 amino acids long. The CDR3 sequence: CASSQERTGTFNQPQHF. CDR3 bases: TGCGCCAGCAGCCAAGAGAGGACAGGTACTTTCAATCAGCCCCAGCATTTT.

This clone was detected only once. The J gene is TRBJ1-3, the V gene TRBV5-6; D might be TRBD1 (5 bases). The CDR3 is 15 amino acids. The germline V and J ends were trimmed by 2 bases and 0 bases, with 9 bases remaining between them. Looked up from germline, CDR1 is SGHDT and CDR2 is YYEEEE. In DNA, the CDR3 is TGTGCCAGCAGCTTAGGGGCGCTCTCTGGAAACACCATATATTTT. Translated: CASSLGALSGNTIYF.

This clone was seen only once. V gene TRBV6-2 or TRBV6-3 combines with J gene TRBJ2-5, with unresolved D. The CDR3 extends over 14 amino acids. CDR1 MNHEY and CDR2 SVGEGT come from the germline V gene. Deletions cut 2 bases from V and 0 bases from J, with 7 bases between. DNA of the CDR3: TGTGCCAGCAGTTACGGCGGCAACCAAGAGACCCAGTACTTC. This gives the protein CASSYGGNQETQYF.

Only one count was recorded for this clone. V gene TRBV27 combines with J gene TRBJ2-5, with 7 bases that match TRBD1. Germline CDR1 is MNHEY and CDR2 is SMNVEV (reference sequence). V dropped 6 bases and J dropped 5; count of bases not matched to a gene: 9. The length of the CDR3 is 14 residues. Written as DNA, the CDR3 is TGTGCCAGCAGGGCCCGACAGGGTTGGGAGACCCAGTACTTC. Its protein is CASRARQGWETQYF.